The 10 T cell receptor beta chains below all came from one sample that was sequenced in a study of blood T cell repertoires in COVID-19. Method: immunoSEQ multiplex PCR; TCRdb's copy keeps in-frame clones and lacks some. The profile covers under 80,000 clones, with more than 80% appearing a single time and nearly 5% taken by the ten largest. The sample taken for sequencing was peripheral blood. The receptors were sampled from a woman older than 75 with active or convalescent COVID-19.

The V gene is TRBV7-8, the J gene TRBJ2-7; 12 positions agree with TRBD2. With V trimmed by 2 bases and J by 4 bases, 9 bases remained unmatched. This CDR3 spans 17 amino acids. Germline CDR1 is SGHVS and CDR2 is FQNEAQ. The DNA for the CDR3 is TGTGCCAGCAGCTTAACCCTAGCGGGAGGGCCTCCGTACGAGCAGTACTTC. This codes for CASSLTLAGGPPYEQYF.

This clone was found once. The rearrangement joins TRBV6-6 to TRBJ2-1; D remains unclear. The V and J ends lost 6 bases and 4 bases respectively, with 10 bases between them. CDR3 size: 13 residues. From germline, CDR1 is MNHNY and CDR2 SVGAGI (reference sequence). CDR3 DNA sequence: TGTGCCAGCAGCCACACCTTATACAATGAGCAGTTCTTC. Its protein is CASSHTLYNEQFF.

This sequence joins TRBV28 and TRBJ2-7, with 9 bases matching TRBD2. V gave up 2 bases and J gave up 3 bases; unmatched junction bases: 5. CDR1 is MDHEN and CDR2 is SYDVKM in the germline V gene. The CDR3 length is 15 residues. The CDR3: CASSLASGIHYEQYF. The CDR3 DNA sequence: TGTGCCAGCAGTTTAGCTAGCGGGATCCACTACGAGCAGTACTTC.

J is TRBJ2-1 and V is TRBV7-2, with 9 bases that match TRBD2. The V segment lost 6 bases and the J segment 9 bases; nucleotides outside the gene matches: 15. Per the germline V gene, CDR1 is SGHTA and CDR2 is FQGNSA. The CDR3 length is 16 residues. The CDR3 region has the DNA TGTGCCAGCAGACTTGCGGCGGGAGGGCGGAAAACTGAGCAGTTCTTC. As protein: CASRLAAGGRKTEQFF.

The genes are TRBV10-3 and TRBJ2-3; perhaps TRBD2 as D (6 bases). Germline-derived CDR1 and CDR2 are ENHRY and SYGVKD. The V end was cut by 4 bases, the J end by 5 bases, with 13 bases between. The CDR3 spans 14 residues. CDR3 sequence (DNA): TGTGCCATCAGTGTCGAGGGAGGTAAAGATACGCAGTATTTT. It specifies CAISVEGGKDTQYF.

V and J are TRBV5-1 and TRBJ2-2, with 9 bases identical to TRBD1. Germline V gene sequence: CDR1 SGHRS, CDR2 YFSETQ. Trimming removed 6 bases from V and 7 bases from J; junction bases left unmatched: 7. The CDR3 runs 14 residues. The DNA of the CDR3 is TGCGCCAGCAAGGAACAGGGGGCTGTCGGGGAGCTGTTTTTT. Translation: CASKEQGAVGELFF.

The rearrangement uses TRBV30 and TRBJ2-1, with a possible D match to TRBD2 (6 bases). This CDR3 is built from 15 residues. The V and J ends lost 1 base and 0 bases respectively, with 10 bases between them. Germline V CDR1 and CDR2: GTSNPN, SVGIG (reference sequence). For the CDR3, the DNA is TGTGCCTGGAGTGGTTGGGAGGACTCCTACAATGAGCAGTTCTTC. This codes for CAWSGWEDSYNEQFF.

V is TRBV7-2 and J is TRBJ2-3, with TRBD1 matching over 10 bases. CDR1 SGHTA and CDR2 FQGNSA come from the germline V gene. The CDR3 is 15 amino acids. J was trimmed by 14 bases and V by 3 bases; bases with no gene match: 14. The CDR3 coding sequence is TGTGCCAGCAGCTTCTCCGACAGGGGGCACGAGAGAGCGTATTTT. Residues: CASSFSDRGHERAYF.

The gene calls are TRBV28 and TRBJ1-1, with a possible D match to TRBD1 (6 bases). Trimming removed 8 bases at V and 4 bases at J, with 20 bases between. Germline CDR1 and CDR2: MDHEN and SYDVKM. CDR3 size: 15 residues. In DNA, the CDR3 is TGTGCCAGCGGATCCCCAGGGGCGTGGAGCACTGAAGCTTTCTTT. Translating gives CASGSPGAWSTEAFF.

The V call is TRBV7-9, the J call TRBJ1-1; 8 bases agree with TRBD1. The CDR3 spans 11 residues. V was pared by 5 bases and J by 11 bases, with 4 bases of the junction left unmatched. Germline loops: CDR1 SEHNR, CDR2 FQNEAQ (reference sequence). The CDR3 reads CASSRQGYAFF. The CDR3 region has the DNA TGTGCCAGCAGCCGACAGGGGTATGCTTTCTTT.